The rows below give T cell receptor beta chains drawn from one sample of a study of blood T cells in healthy people across ages. TCRdb analysed the 5' RACE reads with MiXCR anew, one entry per CDR3 protein. Here the sample spans 650,000 to 950,000 distinct CDR3 sequences, 44% being singletons. What was sequenced was blood. The receptors come from a man in his 60s in good health. CDR3s include the opening cysteine and the closing phenylalanine or tryptophan. The D gene is left open where the match is weak. The size entry is marked missing in some rows and otherwise reads once, few, many or a size class.

d_call: .
j_call: TRBJ2-1
v_call: TRBV6-1
cdr3_length: 14
clone_size: few
cdr3_aa: CASSGPGLRNEQFF
cdr3_nt: TGTGCCAGCAGTGGACCGGGACTGAGAAATGAGCAGTTCTTC

d_call: TRBD2
j_call: TRBJ2-3
v_call: TRBV11-2
cdr3_length: 14
clone_size: .
cdr3_aa: CASSWTSATDTQYF
cdr3_nt: TGTGCCAGCAGCTGGACTAGCGCCACAGATACGCAGTATTTT

d_call: TRBD1
j_call: TRBJ2-4
v_call: TRBV20-1
cdr3_length: 14
clone_size: many
cdr3_aa: CSAPKRGQENIQYF
cdr3_nt: TGCAGTGCCCCAAAACGGGGACAGGAAAACATTCAGTACTTC

d_call: TRBD1
j_call: TRBJ2-7
v_call: TRBV5-1
cdr3_length: 16
clone_size: .
cdr3_aa: CASSLKTGVAFNEQYF
cdr3_nt: TGCGCCAGCAGCCTCAAGACAGGGGTCGCTTTCAACGAGCAGTACTTC

d_call: .
j_call: TRBJ2-1
v_call: TRBV4-1
cdr3_length: 16
clone_size: few
cdr3_aa: CASSQEGSGTYNEQFF
cdr3_nt: TGCGCCAGCAGCCAAGAAGGGTCGGGGACCTACAATGAGCAGTTCTTC

d_call: .
j_call: TRBJ1-2
v_call: TRBV21-1
cdr3_length: 15
clone_size: .
cdr3_aa: CASNKVGRGLDGYTF
cdr3_nt: TGTGCCAGCAACAAAGTGGGCAGGGGGCTGGATGGCTACACCTTC

d_call: TRBD2
j_call: TRBJ2-3
v_call: TRBV29-1
cdr3_length: 17
clone_size: .
cdr3_aa: CSVEGLAGVTSTDTQYF
cdr3_nt: TGCAGCGTTGAAGGTCTAGCGGGGGTAACTAGCACAGATACGCAGTATTTT

d_call: TRBD1
j_call: TRBJ1-6
v_call: TRBV6-5
cdr3_length: 17
clone_size: .
cdr3_aa: CASSYSIQGASNSPLHF
cdr3_nt: TGTGCCAGCAGTTACTCGATACAGGGGGCGAGCAATTCACCCCTCCACTTT

d_call: .
j_call: TRBJ1-6
v_call: TRBV20-1
cdr3_length: 15
clone_size: .
cdr3_aa: CSARDSSGDNSPLHF
cdr3_nt: TGCAGTGCTAGAGATAGTTCCGGGGATAATTCACCCCTCCACTTT

d_call: .
j_call: TRBJ2-7
v_call: TRBV6-6
cdr3_length: 14
clone_size: few
cdr3_aa: CASSYGQNYNEQYF
cdr3_nt: TGTGCCAGCAGTTACGGGCAGAACTACAATGAGCAGTACTTC

d_call: .
j_call: TRBJ2-5
v_call: TRBV5-1
cdr3_length: 14
clone_size: .
cdr3_aa: CASSVEGFQETQYF
cdr3_nt: TGCGCCAGCAGCGTGGAGGGGTTCCAAGAGACCCAGTACTTC

d_call: TRBD2
j_call: TRBJ2-3
v_call: TRBV20-1
cdr3_length: 16
clone_size: few
cdr3_aa: CSASGASGTSTDTQYF
cdr3_nt: TGCAGTGCTTCTGGGGCTAGCGGGACTAGCACAGATACGCAGTATTTT

d_call: .
j_call: TRBJ2-5
v_call: TRBV3-1
cdr3_length: 15
clone_size: few
cdr3_aa: CASSQVTGRSETQYF
cdr3_nt: TGTGCCAGCAGCCAAGTGACAGGGAGGTCGGAGACCCAGTACTTC

d_call: .
j_call: TRBJ1-1
v_call: TRBV11-3
cdr3_length: 16
clone_size: few
cdr3_aa: CASSLNDGGHRTEAFF
cdr3_nt: TGTGCCAGCAGCCTCAATGACGGGGGGCATCGGACTGAAGCTTTCTTT

d_call: TRBD2
j_call: TRBJ2-5
v_call: TRBV5-1
cdr3_length: 15
clone_size: few
cdr3_aa: CASSTNRGDQETQYF
cdr3_nt: TGCGCCAGCAGCACAAACCGGGGGGACCAAGAGACCCAGTACTTC

d_call: TRBD1
j_call: TRBJ1-4
v_call: TRBV5-1
cdr3_length: 18
clone_size: .
cdr3_aa: CACSLDRGPIATNEKLFF
cdr3_nt: TGCGCCTGCAGCTTGGACAGGGGGCCAATAGCAACTAATGAAAAACTGTTTTTT

d_call: TRBD2
j_call: TRBJ2-1
v_call: TRBV20-1
cdr3_length: 16
clone_size: .
cdr3_aa: CSARTSGGGSYNEQFF
cdr3_nt: TGCAGTGCTCGGACTAGCGGGGGAGGCTCCTACAATGAGCAGTTCTTC

d_call: TRBD2
j_call: TRBJ2-5
v_call: TRBV9
cdr3_length: 17
clone_size: .
cdr3_aa: CASSTGRPSGVGETQYF
cdr3_nt: TGTGCCAGCAGCACCGGCCGGCCTAGCGGGGTTGGAGAGACCCAGTACTTC

d_call: .
j_call: TRBJ1-1
v_call: TRBV27
cdr3_length: 16
clone_size: .
cdr3_aa: CASSFFPGTLNTEAFF
cdr3_nt: TGTGCCAGCAGTTTTTTCCCAGGGACGCTGAACACTGAAGCTTTCTTT

d_call: TRBD2
j_call: TRBJ2-1
v_call: TRBV4-3
cdr3_length: 15
clone_size: .
cdr3_aa: CASSPLATNNNEQFF
cdr3_nt: TGCGCCAGCAGCCCACTAGCGACGAATAACAATGAGCAGTTCTTC

d_call: TRBD2
j_call: TRBJ2-3
v_call: TRBV20-1
cdr3_length: 14
clone_size: .
cdr3_aa: CSASVAGGGDTQYF
cdr3_nt: TGCAGTGCTAGCGTGGCGGGGGGGGGAGATACGCAGTATTTT

d_call: TRBD1
j_call: TRBJ1-4
v_call: TRBV9
cdr3_length: 15
clone_size: .
cdr3_aa: CASSPGQGINEKLFF
cdr3_nt: TGTGCCAGCAGCCCGGGACAGGGCATTAATGAAAAACTGTTTTTT

d_call: .
j_call: TRBJ2-3
v_call: TRBV7-9
cdr3_length: 8
clone_size: few
cdr3_aa: CAFDTQYF
cdr3_nt: TGCGCGTTTGATACGCAGTATTTT

d_call: .
j_call: TRBJ2-5
v_call: TRBV5-6
cdr3_length: 15
clone_size: .
cdr3_aa: CAGSLPGTDQETQYF
cdr3_nt: TGTGCCGGCAGCCTCCCGGGGACGGACCAAGAGACCCAGTACTTC